The 31 T cell receptor beta chains given below trace back to one sample, sequenced in a study of CD8+ T cells in alopecia areata. Sequencing relied on a cDNA template that was reverse transcribed from extracted RNA. Generated by immunoSEQ multiplex PCR, the TCRdb table keeps only in-frame clones and is missing some. The data contain 200,000 to 250,000 clones, 56% of them singletons. Specimen: CD8+ T cells sorted from blood. The receptor set was obtained from a human donor in good health.

The chain employs TRBV5-4 and TRBJ1-2; weak D call: TRBD1 (5 bases). V was trimmed by 4 bases and J by 8 bases, leaving 15 bases between them. Germline-derived CDR1 and CDR2 are SGHNT and YYREEE (reference sequence). The length of the CDR3 is 13 residues. This CDR3 reads CASSPGSSGGYTF. CDR3 nucleotide sequence: TGTGCCAGCAGCCCCGGGTCCTCAGGGGGCTACACCTTC.

The chain carries TRBV4-2 and TRBJ2-3, with TRBD2 as a possible D gene (6 bases). There are 16 residues in the CDR3. The V gene's germline CDR1 is LGHNA and CDR2 YNFKEQ. V dropped 4 bases and J dropped 6 bases, with 20 bases sitting between them. In nucleotides, the CDR3 is TGTGCCAGCAGCCCGATAGGGACTGGAATGGGGGATACGCAGTATTTT. As protein: CASSPIGTGMGDTQYF.

The chain links TRBV25-1 to TRBJ1-5, with TRBD1 identical over 9 bases. Per germline, CDR1 MGHDK and CDR2 SYGVNS. The V gene end was trimmed by 8 bases and the J gene end by 6 bases; junction bases not matched to a gene: 5. This CDR3 region has 13 residues. In DNA form, the CDR3 reads TGTGCCAGCGGGACAGGGACAGGTCAGCCCCAGCATTTT. Protein: CASGTGTGQPQHF.

This sequence joins TRBV29-1 and TRBJ2-2; weak D call: TRBD2 (6 bases). Germline CDR1 SQVTM, CDR2 ANQGSEA. CDR3 length equals 12 residues. Trimming took 6 bases from V and 3 from J, leaving 8 bases between them. The CDR3 loop reads CSVREDTGELFF. CDR3 nucleotides: TGCAGCGTCAGGGAGGACACCGGGGAGCTGTTTTTT.

The rearrangement joins TRBV9 to TRBJ2-3; 13 positions match TRBD2. The CDR3 length is 18 residues. Germline V lookup: CDR1 SGDLS, CDR2 YYNGEE. J lost 1 base, V lost 3 bases, and 8 bases had no gene match. CDR3 sequence reads: CASSDPKGLAGGTDTQYF. The CDR3 DNA sequence: TGTGCCAGCAGCGACCCCAAAGGACTAGCGGGGGGCACAGATACGCAGTATTTT.

The chain is built from TRBV5-1 and TRBJ2-7, with a possible D match to TRBD2 (5 bases). V dropped 5 bases and J dropped 5 bases, with 14 bases sitting between them. The CDR3 has 13 amino acids. Germline V lookup: CDR1 SGHRS, CDR2 YFSETQ. The CDR3 nucleotides read TGCGCCAGCAGTGGAGGCATTTACGACGAGCAGTACTTC. Encoded protein: CASSGGIYDEQYF.

This clone was counted a few times. The CDR3 DNA reads as TGCAGCGTTGAAATGGGGAAGGAGGCTTGGGAAAACTATGGCTACACCTTC. Its protein product is CSVEMGKEAWENYGYTF. The J gene is TRBJ1-2, the V gene TRBV29-1; D not resolved. The CDR3 has 17 residues. Germline V gene data show CDR1 as SQVTM and CDR2 as ANQGSEA. The ends were cut back, 2 bases at V and 2 bases at J, with 21 bases in the middle.

The chain couples TRBV4-1 to TRBJ2-3; D possibly corresponds to TRBD2 (6 bases). Deletions cut 5 bases from V and 2 bases from J, with 8 bases between. There are 13 residues in the CDR3. Germline CDR1 reads MGHRA; CDR2 reads YSYEKL. The CDR3 spells CASSGGNTDTQYF. The DNA for the CDR3 is TGCGCCAGCAGCGGGGGGAACACAGATACGCAGTATTTT.

The genes are TRBV27 and TRBJ1-5, with D possibly TRBD1 on 6 matching bases. The CDR3 is 17 residues long. V shed 0 bases and J shed 2 bases, with 14 bases lying between them. Looked up from germline, CDR1 is MNHEY and CDR2 is SMNVEV (reference sequence). CDR3 amino acids: CASSLSGQGTGNQPQHF. DNA of the CDR3: TGTGCCAGCAGTTTATCTGGCCAGGGGACGGGCAATCAGCCCCAGCATTTT.

This clone appeared once. The chain links TRBV27 to TRBJ2-7; 9 bases are a match to TRBD1. V shed 6 bases, J shed 6 bases, and the junction held 18 bases outside the gene matches. The germline gives CDR1 MNHEY, CDR2 SMNVEV (reference sequence). The CDR3 extends over 17 amino acids. The chain's CDR3 is CASSPNTGDRGTSEQYF. CDR3 nucleotides: TGTGCCAGCAGCCCTAACACTGGAGACAGGGGGACGAGCGAGCAGTACTTC.

This chain's CDR3 is CASSVPGTVFGYTF. The CDR3 DNA reads TGTGCCAGTAGTGTTCCCGGGACAGTATTTGGCTACACCTTC. V is TRBV19 and J is TRBJ1-2, with 7 nucleotides matching TRBD1. The CDR3 extends over 14 amino acids. The junction had 10 bases not matched to a gene; V was cut back by 5 bases and J by 7 bases. Germline CDR1 and CDR2: LNHDA and SQIVND (reference sequence).

The chain links TRBV29-1 to TRBJ1-2; maybe TRBD1 (5 bases). The V end lost 7 bases, the J end lost 4 bases, and 31 bases lay between the germline ends. The length of the CDR3 is 18 residues. Per the germline V gene, CDR1 is SQVTM and CDR2 is ANQGSEA. The CDR3 reads CSAVGSGDRQVVGYGYTF. The CDR3 region has the DNA TGCAGCGCCGTTGGGAGCGGAGACAGACAAGTTGTCGGCTATGGCTACACCTTC.

The chain carries TRBV29-1 and TRBJ1-1, with TRBD1 identical over 10 bases. V lost 0 bases, J lost 10 bases, and 11 bases stayed unmatched. Germline-derived CDR1 and CDR2 are SQVTM and ANQGSEA. The CDR3 is 15 residues long. As DNA, the CDR3 is TGCAGCGTTGAAGATCAATTGGACAGGGGGTTTCGAGCTTTCTTT. The encoded protein is CSVEDQLDRGFRAFF.

The sample holds one count of this clone. V gene TRBV9 combines with J gene TRBJ2-1, with D perhaps TRBD1 or TRBD2 (5 bases each). V was clipped by 4 bases and J by 10 bases, with 15 bases between them. Germline CDR1 and CDR2: SGDLS and YYNGEE. The CDR3 covers 13 residues. This chain's CDR3 is CASSYVLRDEQFF. The CDR3 coding sequence is TGTGCCAGCAGCTATGTTCTCCGGGACGAGCAGTTCTTC. The whole variable domain, filled in from reference TRBV9 and TRBJ2-1, reads DSGVTQTPKHLITATGQRVTLRCSPRSGDLSVYWYQQSLDQGLQFLIQYYNGEERAKGNILERFSAQQFPDLHSELNLSSLELGDSALYFCASSYVLRDEQFFGPGTRLTVL.

The chain recombines TRBV5-5 with TRBJ2-5; possible D gene TRBD1, 6 bases. The CDR3 spans 13 residues. Per germline, CDR1 SGHKS and CDR2 YYEKEE (reference sequence). The V gene lost 4 bases and the J gene lost 1 base, with 8 bases spanning the gap. The CDR3 DNA is TGTGCCAGCAGCATGGACAGCCAAGAGACCCAGTACTTC. Translation: CASSMDSQETQYF.

This clone was observed a handful of times. The J gene is TRBJ1-6, the V gene TRBV14; 11 bases fit TRBD1. Germline CDR1 reads SGHDN; CDR2 reads FVKESK. This CDR3 has 16 amino acids. The junction had 5 bases not matched to a gene; V was cut back by 2 bases and J by 8 bases. The CDR3 sequence is CASSQYWTGGDSPLHF. CDR3 nucleotides: TGTGCCAGCAGCCAATATTGGACAGGGGGCGATTCACCCCTCCACTTT.

The chain couples TRBV2 to TRBJ1-6; D not certain. The germline gives CDR1 SNHLY, CDR2 FYNNEI. Trimming took off 7 bases at V and 6 bases at J, with 16 bases between the two ends. The CDR3 is made up of 15 amino acids. The CDR3 loop is CASTAIEDRNSPLHF. Here the CDR3 DNA reads TGTGCCAGCACCGCGATCGAGGACCGTAATTCACCCCTCCACTTT.

Here the CDR3 DNA reads TGCGCCAGCAGCCAAGGGGGGGTTGGGGCTTTCTTT. Residues: CASSQGGVGAFF. The chain has TRBV4-1 and TRBJ1-1, with D perhaps matching TRBD1 (5 bases). The CDR3 is 12 residues long. V lost 1 base and J lost 11, with 11 bases in between. Germline V CDR1 and CDR2: MGHRA, YSYEKL.

The chain joins TRBV11-2 to TRBJ2-5; a weak D match, TRBD2 (6 bases). CDR3 length equals 14 residues. From germline, CDR1 is SGHAT and CDR2 FQNNGV. The V and J ends lost 5 bases and 4 bases respectively, with 14 bases between them. Here the CDR3 reads CASSRAGQSETQYF. The CDR3 coding sequence is TGTGCCAGCAGCCGTGCGGGGCAGTCAGAGACCCAGTACTTC.

This clone was observed a single time. The V call is TRBV15, the J call TRBJ2-7; 7 nucleotides agree with TRBD1. CDR3 size: 14 residues. With V trimmed by 3 bases and J by 2 bases, 4 bases remained unmatched. CDR1 is LNHNV, CDR2 YYDKDF, per germline (reference sequence). CDR3 DNA: TGTGCCACCAGCAGGTCGACAGGGACCTACGAGCAGTACTTC. Amino acids: CATSRSTGTYEQYF.

J is TRBJ2-5 and V is TRBV6-5; no reliable D call. This CDR3 comprises 16 residues. Germline V gene data show CDR1 as MNHEY and CDR2 as SVGAGI. V was trimmed by 5 bases and J by 1 base, leaving 17 bases between them. The CDR3 sequence: CASSNLVSAGQETQYF. The CDR3 DNA follows: TGTGCCAGCAGTAACTTAGTCTCGGCAGGCCAAGAGACCCAGTACTTC.

The chain combines TRBV2 with TRBJ2-6; D is unclear. Trimming removed 2 bases from V and 0 bases from J, with 8 bases in between. The CDR3 extends over 16 amino acids. From germline, CDR1 is SNHLY and CDR2 FYNNEI. CDR3 DNA sequence: TGTGCCAGCAGTGAACTTTTGAGCTCTGGGGCCAACGTCCTGACTTTC. It yields the protein CASSELLSSGANVLTF.

The chain uses TRBV29-1 and TRBJ2-2; D remains unclear. Trimming took 3 bases from V and 2 from J, leaving 13 bases between them. This CDR3 region has 15 residues. Germline CDR1 and CDR2: SQVTM and ANQGSEA. The CDR3 is CSVERQDLNTGELFF. CDR3 nucleotides: TGCAGCGTTGAGAGGCAGGACCTCAACACCGGGGAGCTGTTTTTT.

The V call is TRBV30, the J call TRBJ2-7, with D unresolved. From germline, CDR1 is GTSNPN and CDR2 SVGIG (reference sequence). Trimming removed 8 bases from V and 5 bases from J, with 16 bases in between. The CDR3 loop spans 12 amino acids. Written as DNA, the CDR3 is TGTGCCACCCAAGACGGGTCCAACGAGCAGTACTTC. It yields the protein CATQDGSNEQYF.

This chain connects TRBV2 to TRBJ1-2; TRBD1 agrees at 8 bases. This CDR3 has 12 residues. Germline-derived CDR1 and CDR2 are SNHLY and FYNNEI. V was clipped by 8 bases and J by 6 bases; unmatched bases: 5. CDR3 amino acids: CASGDRRNGYTF. The CDR3 DNA sequence: TGTGCCAGCGGGGACAGGCGGAATGGCTACACCTTC.

V gene TRBV28 combines with J gene TRBJ2-5, with D tentatively TRBD1 (6 bases). Trimming left V 5 bases short and J 3 bases short, with 13 bases between. The germline CDR1 and CDR2 sequences are MDHEN and SYDVKM. The CDR3 covers 14 residues. The CDR3: CASSHWTAKETQYF. In DNA form, the CDR3 reads TGTGCCAGCAGTCACTGGACAGCTAAAGAGACCCAGTACTTC. Supplemented by reference TRBV28 and TRBJ2-5, the full variable domain reads DVKVTQSSRYLVKRTGEKVFLECVQDMDHENMFWYRQDPGLGLRLIYFSYDVKMKEKGDIPEGYSVSREKKERFSLILESASTNQTSMYLCASSHWTAKETQYFGPGTRLLVL.

This rearrangement joins TRBV7-6 to TRBJ1-2; 7 bases fit TRBD1. This CDR3 has 14 amino acids. The germline V gene has CDR1 SGHVS and CDR2 FNYEAQ. V gave up 1 base and J gave up 6 bases; unmatched junction bases: 5. Here the CDR3 reads CASSLGHRGDGYTF. Written as DNA, the CDR3 is TGTGCCAGCAGCTTAGGTCACAGGGGAGATGGCTACACCTTC.

This chain uses TRBV27 with TRBJ2-1; 8 bases line up with TRBD1. There are 13 residues in the CDR3. V shed 5 bases, J shed 6 bases, and the junction held 3 bases outside the gene matches. Per the germline V gene, CDR1 is MNHEY and CDR2 is SMNVEV (reference sequence). In DNA form, the CDR3 reads TGTGCCAGCAGTCGAGACAGGGGCAATGAGCAGTTCTTC. The encoded protein is CASSRDRGNEQFF.

The chain is built from TRBV9 and TRBJ2-7; a possible D gene is TRBD1 (6 bases). Germline CDR1 reads SGDLS; CDR2 reads YYNGEE. There are 15 residues in the CDR3. The V end was cut by 3 bases, the J end by 5 bases, with 18 bases between. The CDR3 sequence is CASSDRGDIADEQYF. The CDR3 DNA reads TGTGCCAGCAGCGACCGAGGGGACATCGCGGACGAGCAGTACTTC.

The genes are TRBV5-1 and TRBJ2-7; 9 bases are shared with TRBD2. The CDR3 totals 14 residues. With V trimmed by 4 bases and J by 0 bases, 2 bases remained unmatched. Looked up from germline, CDR1 is SGHRS and CDR2 is YFSETQ. The CDR3 DNA sequence: TGCGCCAGCAGCGTTAGCGGGGGCTCCTACGAGCAGTACTTC. Protein sequence: CASSVSGGSYEQYF.

V usage is TRBV7-2 and J usage is TRBJ2-5, with a tentative D call TRBD1 (6 bases). This CDR3 is 13 amino acids long. CDR1 SGHTA and CDR2 FQGNSA come from the germline V gene. The germline V and J ends were trimmed by 5 bases and 4 bases, with 11 bases remaining between them. The CDR3 here is CASSPPGAETQYF. In nucleotides, the CDR3 is TGTGCCAGCAGCCCCCCAGGGGCAGAGACCCAGTACTTC.